This TCR beta chain was identified during a study of immune evolution from preneoplasia to lung adenocarcinoma. Findings of the study overall: Normal lung had the highest top T cell clone frequencies.

Sequencing used immunoSEQ multiplex PCR; TCRdb keeps in-frame clones, though not all of them. The profile shows about 7,900 clones, roughly 78% of them singletons. V was trimmed by 1 base and J by 0 bases, leaving 12 bases between them. CDR3 length equals 17 residues. Per germline, CDR1 MGHRA and CDR2 YSYEKL. Between the mid-2010s and the late 2010s, patients underwent resection in Japan or China. Two lung cancer pathologists independently confirmed each histologic diagnosis. Worth noting for this clone: The antigen is not known.

Sequencing was carried out using FFPE adjacent normal lung tissue. The chain employs TRBV4-1 and TRBJ1-4, with unresolved D. The sequence was obtained from a person in their 70s with lung adenocarcinoma. This CDR3 reads CASSQARQTATNEKLFF. The DNA for the CDR3 is TGCGCCAGCAGCCAAGCTCGGCAGACGGCAACTAATGAAAAACTGTTTTTT.